The T cell receptor (beta chain) described here comes from a study of blood T cell repertoires in COVID-19. Study information: The study drew acute and convalescent COVID-19 samples from the United States, Italy and Spain.

The repertoire was sequenced with immunoSEQ multiplex PCR; TCRdb's copy has only in-frame clones and lacks some. This table has approximately 230,000 clones, roughly 84% appearing once. Germline CDR1 and CDR2: MNHEY and SVGAGI. V lost 4 bases and J 10 bases, leaving 16 bases between the germline ends. CDR3 length: 14 amino acids. The sequencing input was peripheral blood. The chain couples TRBV6-5 to TRBJ1-4; a weak D match, TRBD1 (5 bases). The clonotype originates from a woman in her thirties or forties who had recovered from COVID-19. CDR3 protein: CASSLAGTGGKLFF. CDR3 sequence (DNA): TGTGCCAGCAGTTTAGCGGGGACCGGTGGAAAACTGTTTTTT.